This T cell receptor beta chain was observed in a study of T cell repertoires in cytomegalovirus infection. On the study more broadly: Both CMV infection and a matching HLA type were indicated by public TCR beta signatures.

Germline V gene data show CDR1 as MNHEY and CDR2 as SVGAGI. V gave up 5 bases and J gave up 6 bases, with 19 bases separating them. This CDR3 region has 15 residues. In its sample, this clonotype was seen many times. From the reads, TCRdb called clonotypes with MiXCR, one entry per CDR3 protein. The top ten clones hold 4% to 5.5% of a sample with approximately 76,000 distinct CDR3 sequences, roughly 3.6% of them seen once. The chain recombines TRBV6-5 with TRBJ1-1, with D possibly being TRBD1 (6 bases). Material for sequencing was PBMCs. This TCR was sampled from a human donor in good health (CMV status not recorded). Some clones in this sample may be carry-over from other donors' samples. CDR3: CASSPSGGRHSEAFF. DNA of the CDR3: TGTGCCAGCAGTCCCTCCGGGGGCCGACATTCTGAAGCTTTCTTT.